This TCR beta chain is drawn from a study of T cell responses to AZD1222 COVID-19 vaccine. Study observations and caveats: Just five or six AZD1222 recipients were seropositive at baseline.

CDR1 and CDR2 (germline): MNHEY, SVGAGI. The CDR3 spans 15 residues. V lost 3 bases to trimming and J lost 2 bases, with 12 bases between them. Profiling relied on immunoSEQ multiplex PCR, and the TCRdb table lists in-frame clones only, not all of them. The table has 150,000 to 200,000 clones, around 89% seen once. On this clone: Its antigen is as yet unknown.

This receptor was identified in an adult in good health. The V and J genes are TRBV6-5 and TRBJ2-3, with a possible D match to TRBD2 (5 bases). The starting material was peripheral blood, obtained on day 0 of AZD1222 vaccination. CDR3 amino acids: CASSYSAVPTDTQYF. The CDR3 DNA is TGTGCCAGCAGTTATAGCGCGGTACCCACAGATACGCAGTATTTT.